Listed here is a single TCR beta chain. These data are taken from a study of blood T cell repertoires in COVID-19. The repertoire was sequenced with immunoSEQ multiplex PCR; TCRdb's copy has only in-frame clones and lacks some. This sample has some 280,000 clones, with 86% found just once. Sequencing was done on a sample of peripheral blood. The TCR was taken from a woman aged 25 to 45 with active or convalescent COVID-19.

The CDR3 loop reads CASWGLSYGYTF. CDR3 nucleotide sequence: TGTGCCAGTTGGGGACTATCCTATGGCTACACCTTC. This chain joins TRBV28 and TRBJ1-2; weak D call: TRBD1 (5 bases). This CDR3 has 12 amino acids. The V and J ends lost 9 bases and 4 bases respectively, with 12 bases between them. CDR1 and CDR2 (germline): MDHEN, SYDVKM.